This T cell receptor beta chain was documented in a study of Ad26.COV2.S vaccination and SARS-CoV-2 variants. Documented treatment: roughly 20 received Ad26.COV2.S at low or high dose, single or two shots; five or six received placebo; per-sample allocation not given. Sampling was performed 63 days after the first vaccine or placebo injection. Sequencing used immunoSEQ multiplex PCR; TCRdb keeps in-frame clones, though not all of them. The sample holds 400,000 to 500,000 clones, roughly nine tenths seen once. V gave up 3 bases and J gave up 0 bases, with 6 bases separating them. Germline V gene sequence: CDR1 SGDLS, CDR2 YYNGEE. This CDR3 region has 13 residues.

The specimen comprised peripheral blood, sampled in a trial of Ad26.COV2.S vaccine versus placebo. This sequence joins TRBV9 and TRBJ1-1; D gene uncertain. The sequence derives from a person between 18 and 59 years old who received the Ad26.COV2.S COVID-19 vaccine or a placebo. The CDR3, as DNA: TGTGCCAGCAGCGAGGCAGTGAACACTGAAGCTTTCTTT. It translates to CASSEAVNTEAFF.